A selection of T cell receptor beta chains follows, all from one sample in a study of CD8+CD57+ T cells in acquired aplastic anemia. TCRdb re-derived calls from the reads in MiXCR, one entry per CDR3 protein. The repertoire holds 150,000 to 170,000 distinct CDR3 sequences, around half seen once, with more than 10% in the top ten. The sample was sorted CD4+, CD8+, or CD8+CD57+ T cells (not recorded which) from PBMCs. The receptors derive from a human donor with aplastic anemia. Both conserved end residues are part of each CDR3. D genes are given only for firm matches. Size tells how often a clone was seen (once, few, many) or the class of an expanded clone, and some rows leave it out.

clone_size d_call j_call v_call cdr3_aa cdr3_nt
NA NA TRBJ2-7 TRBV7-9 CASSPSGLYEQYF TGTGCCAGCAGCCCCAGCGGTCTATACGAGCAGTACTTC
many NA TRBJ2-7 TRBV7-9 CASSSQLTYEQYF TGTGCCAGCAGCTCGCAGCTTACCTACGAGCAGTACTTC
once TRBD1 TRBJ2-7 TRBV29-1 CSSRDRVDEQYF TGCAGCAGTCGGGACAGGGTTGACGAGCAGTACTTC
many NA TRBJ2-7 TRBV7-9 CASSFTTGLDEQYF TGTGCCAGCAGCTTCACTACGGGTCTGGACGAGCAGTACTTC
NA NA TRBJ1-4 TRBV19 CASSITSGNNEKLFF TGTGCCAGTAGTATAACTAGCGGCAACAATGAAAAACTGTTTTTT
NA NA TRBJ2-1 TRBV5-1 CASRPRGSPYNEQFF TGCGCCAGCAGGCCACGGGGGTCCCCCTACAATGAGCAGTTCTTC
NA NA TRBJ1-6 TRBV5-1 CASSLGFHTTDNSPLHF TGCGCCAGCAGCTTGGGGTTCCACACAACGGATAATTCACCCCTCCACTTT
NA NA TRBJ1-3 TRBV29-1 CSGMEGNTIYF TGCAGCGGGATGGAAGGAAACACCATATATTTT
NA TRBD1 TRBJ1-1 TRBV9 CASSTGERTEAFF TGTGCCAGCAGCACAGGGGAAAGGACTGAAGCTTTCTTT
NA TRBD1 TRBJ2-7 TRBV2 CATHRGYEQYF TGTGCCACGCACAGGGGATACGAGCAGTACTTC
NA NA TRBJ2-7 TRBV7-9 CASSFKGEQYF TGTGCCAGCAGCTTTAAAGGCGAGCAGTACTTC
few NA TRBJ1-1 TRBV7-9 CASSLAGRDEAFF TGTGCCAGCAGCTTAGCGGGCAGGGATGAAGCTTTCTTT
NA NA TRBJ1-1 TRBV25-1 CASSLLGGAGTEAFF TGTGCCAGCAGCCTCCTAGGGGGGGCGGGCACTGAAGCTTTCTTT
many NA TRBJ1-1 TRBV25-1 CAAATGQTNTEAFF TGTGCCGCTGCCACCGGACAGACGAACACTGAAGCTTTCTTT
NA NA TRBJ2-7 TRBV19 CARSVGVSYEQYF TGTGCCAGAAGTGTTGGGGTCTCCTACGAGCAGTACTTC
NA NA TRBJ2-3 TRBV24-1 CATSDLGATDTQYF TGTGCCACCAGTGATCTAGGGGCCACAGATACGCAGTATTTT
few TRBD1 TRBJ2-7 TRBV7-8 CASSAGQGKHYEQYF TGTGCCAGCAGCGCGGGACAGGGGAAACACTACGAGCAGTACTTC
many NA TRBJ2-3 TRBV6-4 CASSLIKGDTQYF TGTGCCAGCAGCTTAATTAAGGGTGATACGCAGTATTTT
NA NA TRBJ1-6 TRBV20-1 CSAGDGSSYNSPLHF TGCAGTGCGGGGGACGGGAGCTCCTATAATTCACCCCTCCACTTT
many NA TRBJ2-7 TRBV6-5 CASSYSPRAPSSYEQYF TGTGCCAGCAGTTACTCGCCCCGGGCCCCCAGCTCCTACGAGCAGTACTTC
NA NA TRBJ1-4 TRBV7-3 CASSSTGGEKLFF TGTGCCAGCAGCTCGACCGGAGGGGAAAAACTGTTTTTT
NA NA TRBJ1-4 TRBV24-1 CATSEGGGEKLFF TGTGCCACCAGTGAAGGCGGTGGTGAAAAACTGTTTTTT
few NA TRBJ2-2 TRBV7-3 CASSSSSGELFF TGTGCCAGCAGCTCCTCCTCCGGGGAGCTGTTTTTT
NA TRBD1 TRBJ2-5 TRBV19 CASRDRASETQYF TGTGCCAGTCGGGACAGGGCCTCTGAGACCCAGTACTTC
NA TRBD1 TRBJ1-1 TRBV15 CATSSLQGAAFF TGTGCCACCAGCAGTCTCCAGGGGGCGGCTTTCTTT
NA NA TRBJ1-2 TRBV29-1 CSVEGYGHGYTF TGCAGTGTTGAAGGATACGGACATGGCTACACCTTC
NA NA TRBJ2-2 TRBV2 CASSPTVGRELFF TGTGCCAGCAGTCCGACAGTGGGTAGGGAGCTGTTTTTT
many NA TRBJ1-1 TRBV14 CASSQPSQGNTEAFF TGTGCCAGCAGCCAACCCAGCCAGGGGAACACTGAAGCTTTCTTT
once TRBD1 TRBJ2-2 TRBV2 CASRQGDDGELFF TGTGCCAGCAGACAGGGGGATGACGGGGAGCTGTTTTTT
few NA TRBJ2-1 TRBV11-2 CASSAGLDIYNEQFF TGTGCCAGCAGCGCCGGGCTAGATATATACAATGAGCAGTTCTTC
few NA TRBJ1-1 TRBV24-1 CATSEGGEAFF TGTGCCACCAGTGAGGGGGGCGAAGCTTTCTTT
medium-sized TRBD2 TRBJ2-5 TRBV20-1 CSAKSGGPLGETQYF TGCAGTGCCAAGAGCGGGGGGCCTTTAGGGGAGACCCAGTACTTC
few NA TRBJ1-5 TRBV19 CASSIWGGQPQHF TGTGCCAGTAGTATATGGGGAGGGCAGCCCCAGCATTTT
NA NA TRBJ2-1 TRBV2 CASSPPGFRFSNEQFF TGTGCCAGCAGCCCTCCGGGGTTTCGGTTTTCTAATGAGCAGTTCTTC
many NA TRBJ1-1 TRBV24-1 CATSGSLYTEAFF TGTGCCACCAGTGGTTCTTTGTACACTGAAGCTTTCTTT
NA TRBD1 TRBJ2-3 TRBV20-1 CSARGTAGTDTQYF TGCAGTGCTAGGGGGACAGCTGGCACAGATACACAGTATTTT
NA TRBD2 TRBJ2-3 TRBV11-2 CASSLSREVTDTQYF TGTGCCAGCAGCTTAAGTCGGGAGGTCACAGATACGCAGTATTTT
NA TRBD2 TRBJ2-5 TRBV5-1 CASSEEAAGGQRETQYF TGCGCCAGCAGCGAGGAGGCAGCGGGGGGGCAGAGAGAGACCCAGTACTTC
NA TRBD2 TRBJ2-3 TRBV12-3/TRBV12-4 CASSFGLAVTDTQYF TGTGCCAGCAGTTTTGGACTAGCGGTCACAGATACGCAGTATTTT
many NA TRBJ1-4 TRBV7-9 CASSSGPRREKLFF TGTGCCAGCAGCTCGGGACCTCGACGGGAAAAACTGTTTTTT
many NA TRBJ1-2 TRBV7-9 CASSDGDVYGYTF TGTGCCAGCAGCGATGGGGACGTTTATGGCTACACCTTC
NA NA TRBJ2-3 TRBV24-1 CATSDYDGDTQYF TGTGCCACCAGTGACTATGACGGGGATACGCAGTATTTT
few NA TRBJ1-2 TRBV19 CASGADYGYTF TGTGCCAGTGGGGCAGACTATGGCTACACCTTC
many TRBD2 TRBJ2-7 TRBV15 CATALMGSGDYEQYF TGTGCCACCGCCCTGATGGGTAGCGGGGACTACGAGCAGTACTTC
NA NA TRBJ2-2 TRBV7-6 CASSLGQGELFF TGTGCCAGCAGCTTAGGCCAGGGGGAGCTGTTTTTT
NA NA TRBJ1-1 TRBV7-2 CASSLVGLNTEAFF TGTGCCAGCAGCTTAGTGGGCTTGAACACTGAAGCTTTCTTT
NA TRBD1 TRBJ1-1 TRBV2 CASSVFAGGREAFF TGTGCCAGCAGTGTATTTGCAGGGGGTAGGGAAGCTTTCTTT
NA NA TRBJ2-3 TRBV10-2 CASRDSHTDTQYF TGCGCCAGCAGAGACTCCCACACAGATACGCAGTATTTT
many NA TRBJ2-2 TRBV20-1 CSALRDTGELFF TGCAGTGCCTTAAGGGACACCGGGGAGCTGTTTTTT
few TRBD1 TRBJ2-1 TRBV10-3 CAIKRTGNEQFF TGTGCCATCAAGCGGACAGGCAATGAGCAGTTCTTC
many TRBD1 TRBJ2-1 TRBV29-1 CSVEVGGTFGEQFF TGCAGCGTTGAGGTAGGGGGCACTTTCGGTGAGCAGTTCTTC